A selection of T cell receptor beta chains follows, all from one sample in a study of human T cells and chemical hapten exposure. TCRdb re-called the RACE reads with MiXCR, one entry per CDR3 protein. The repertoire consists of under 200,000 distinct CDR3 sequences, with around 30% occurring once and the leading ten covering nearly 3%. The sample was whole blood, taken in connection with sensitization to the hapten diphenylcyclopropenone (DPC). These receptors were collected from a woman between 25 and 40 years old with alopecia areata. Some clones in this sample may be carry-over from other donors' samples. Both conserved end residues are part of each CDR3. A D gene is named only where the DNA matches it firmly. Clone size, where shown, is once, few, many, or a class for clones that have expanded.

CDR3: CASKEGTDYGYTF
DNA: TGTGCCAGCAAGGAGGGGACAGACTATGGCTACACCTTC
J: TRBJ1-2
D: TRBD1
V: TRBV28
size: few

CDR3: CASSLRATSYEQYF
DNA: TGTGCCAGCAGTTTGCGGGCGACTAGTTACGAGCAGTACTTC
J: TRBJ2-7
D: .
V: TRBV28
size: .

CDR3: CASHWTGGLYGYTF
DNA: TGTGCCAGCCATTGGACAGGGGGCCTTTATGGCTACACCTTC
J: TRBJ1-2
D: TRBD1
V: TRBV28
size: .

CDR3: CASSQALAYGELFF
DNA: TGTGCCAGCAGCCAAGCGCTAGCGTACGGGGAGCTGTTTTTT
J: TRBJ2-2
D: .
V: TRBV3-1
size: few

CDR3: CASSFRQSEAFF
DNA: TGTGCCAGCAGCTTCAGACAGAGTGAAGCTTTCTTT
J: TRBJ1-1
D: .
V: TRBV7-8
size: many

CDR3: CASSQDMTSGSGELFF
DNA: TGCGCCAGCAGCCAAGATATGACTAGCGGGTCCGGGGAGCTGTTTTTT
J: TRBJ2-2
D: TRBD2
V: TRBV4-1
size: .

CDR3: CASSSQGSGTQYF
DNA: TGTGCCAGTAGTTCCCAGGGAAGTGGTACGCAGTATTTT
J: TRBJ2-3
D: .
V: TRBV19
size: .

CDR3: CASSLARERNEQFF
DNA: TGCGCCAGCAGCTTGGCCAGGGAACGCAATGAGCAGTTCTTC
J: TRBJ2-1
D: .
V: TRBV5-1
size: few

CDR3: CAISESNTGRETQYF
DNA: TGTGCCATCAGTGAGTCGAACACCGGACGAGAGACCCAGTACTTC
J: TRBJ2-5
D: .
V: TRBV10-3
size: .

CDR3: CASSSHGAESTEAFF
DNA: TGTGCCAGCAGTTCCCACGGGGCCGAGAGCACTGAAGCTTTCTTT
J: TRBJ1-1
D: .
V: TRBV28
size: .

CDR3: CAVGSGGDNNEQFF
DNA: TGTGCCGTAGGAAGCGGGGGTGACAACAATGAGCAGTTCTTC
J: TRBJ2-1
D: TRBD2
V: TRBV28
size: few

CDR3: CASMTQGNYGYTF
DNA: TGTGCCAGCATGACTCAGGGGAACTATGGCTACACCTTC
J: TRBJ1-2
D: .
V: TRBV7-2
size: .

CDR3: CASSKDSENTGELFF
DNA: TGTGCCAGCAGCAAGGACAGCGAGAACACCGGGGAGCTGTTTTTT
J: TRBJ2-2
D: .
V: TRBV9
size: .

CDR3: CASRRGGNQPQHF
DNA: TGTGCCAGCCGGAGGGGAGGCAATCAGCCCCAGCATTTT
J: TRBJ1-5
D: .
V: TRBV2
size: few

CDR3: CASSLGLRGDQPQHF
DNA: TGTGCCAGCAGCTTGGGGCTCAGAGGGGATCAGCCCCAGCATTTT
J: TRBJ1-5
D: .
V: TRBV5-6
size: few

CDR3: CSASSSGQETQYF
DNA: TGCAGTGCAAGTTCTAGCGGCCAAGAGACCCAGTACTTC
J: TRBJ2-5
D: TRBD2
V: TRBV20-1
size: .

CDR3: CASSPRASGGLDTQYF
DNA: TGCGCCAGCAGCCCACGGGCTAGCGGGGGGTTAGATACGCAGTATTTT
J: TRBJ2-3
D: TRBD2
V: TRBV4-3
size: .

CDR3: CASSPRVNQPQHF
DNA: TGTGCCAGCAGTCCCAGGGTGAATCAGCCCCAGCATTTT
J: TRBJ1-5
D: .
V: TRBV7-2
size: .

CDR3: CASSKAPGFNQPQHF
DNA: TGTGCCAGCTCAAAAGCCCCTGGCTTCAATCAGCCCCAGCATTTT
J: TRBJ1-5
D: .
V: TRBV18
size: few

CDR3: CASSDGQATDTQYF
DNA: TGTGCCAGCAGCGACGGACAGGCAACAGATACGCAGTATTTT
J: TRBJ2-3
D: TRBD1
V: TRBV7-2
size: .

CDR3: CAISETASSYNEQFF
DNA: TGTGCCATCAGTGAGACGGCATCCTCCTACAATGAGCAGTTCTTC
J: TRBJ2-1
D: .
V: TRBV10-3
size: few

CDR3: CASSSSFGRTNTGELFF
DNA: TGCGCCAGCAGCTCCAGCTTCGGACGGACGAACACCGGGGAGCTGTTTTTT
J: TRBJ2-2
D: .
V: TRBV5-1
size: few